One and the same sample provided the 29 T cell receptor beta chains below, sequenced in a study of T cell changes during pregnancy in multiple sclerosis (dated by TCRdb to between 2019 and 2020). The library was made by the immunoSEQ multiplex PCR assay. TCRdb took over this immuneACCESS table, retaining in-frame rearrangements with V and J assigned. Such tables are incomplete; in checked studies, under half of the missing clones stem from an unresolved V gene, and the remainder is unexplained. Within this sample are tens of thousands of clones, with around 94% of them counted one time only. The top ten hold about 0.5% of the sample. The sample in question was peripheral blood, obtained in the third trimester of pregnancy. These receptors originate from a female donor with multiple sclerosis, enrolled in a pregnancy study.

V usage is TRBV18 and J usage is TRBJ2-7, with D perhaps TRBD2 (6 bases). This CDR3 is 13 amino acids long. V lost 6 bases to trimming and J lost 2 bases, with 11 bases between them. Germline CDR1 KGHSH, CDR2 LQKENI. CDR3 nucleotides: TGTGCCAGCTCCCGAGGAGGGGCCTACGAGCAGTACTTC. Its translation: CASSRGGAYEQYF.

This chain joins TRBV12-5 and TRBJ2-1; 8 bases map to TRBD2. The CDR3 sequence is 14 residues long. Germline V gene data show CDR1 as LGHNT and CDR2 as FRNRAP. With 3 bases clipped from V and 8 bases from J, the junction kept 6 bases outside the gene matches. In DNA form, the CDR3 reads TGTGCTAGTGGTTTTAGGACTAGCTTGGATGAGCAGTTCTTC. It codes for CASGFRTSLDEQFF.

The chain combines TRBV7-9 with TRBJ1-6; unclear D gene. V dropped 4 bases and J dropped 7 bases, with 8 bases sitting between them. The CDR3 runs to 13 residues. Germline assignment: CDR1 SEHNR and CDR2 FQNEAQ (reference sequence). CDR3 in DNA: TGTGCCAGCAGCTCCCAACAGAATTCACCCCTCCACTTT. Translation gives CASSSQQNSPLHF.

J is TRBJ1-5 and V is TRBV7-8, with D uncertain. The germline CDR1 and CDR2 sequences are SGHVS and FQNEAQ. This CDR3 spans 13 amino acids. V gave up 5 bases and J gave up 7 bases, with 12 bases separating them. The CDR3 sequence: CASSIGGPQPQHF. The CDR3 DNA follows: TGTGCCAGCAGCATAGGTGGCCCCCAGCCCCAGCATTTT.

The chain combines TRBV5-4 with TRBJ2-5; TRBD2 is a possible D gene (6 bases). V was pared by 5 bases and J by 5 bases, with 13 bases between. The CDR3 totals 13 residues. Germline values: CDR1 SGHNT, CDR2 YYREEE (reference sequence). CDR3 sequence: CASSVRGTETQYF. The CDR3 nucleotides are TGTGCCAGCAGTGTGCGGGGTACGGAGACCCAGTACTTC.

J is TRBJ2-2 and V is TRBV5-6; a weak D match, TRBD1 (6 bases). The CDR3 has 17 amino acids. Looked up from germline, CDR1 is SGHDT and CDR2 is YYEEEE. The ends were cut back, 0 bases at V and 2 bases at J, with 14 bases in the middle. The CDR3 loop is CASSLGPRTDNTGELFF. The DNA of the CDR3 is TGTGCCAGCAGCTTGGGGCCACGGACAGACAACACCGGGGAGCTGTTTTTT. The whole variable domain, remainder taken from reference TRBV5-6 and TRBJ2-2, is DAGVTQSPTHLIKTRGQQVTLRCSPKSGHDTVSWYQQALGQGPQFIFQYYEEEERQRGNFPDRFSGHQFPNYSSELNVNALLLGDSALYLCASSLGPRTDNTGELFFGEGSRLTVL.

The V call is TRBV27, the J call TRBJ1-6, with 8 bases lining up with TRBD1. Looked up from germline, CDR1 is MNHEY and CDR2 is SMNVEV (reference sequence). This CDR3 is 14 amino acids long. V trimming: 6 bases; J trimming: 10 bases; junction bases outside the gene matches: 8. CDR3 in amino acids: CASRTDRERSPLHF. The CDR3 coding sequence is TGTGCCAGCAGGACGGACAGGGAAAGGTCACCCCTCCACTTT.

CDR3 sequence: CASSSRTPVRGAFF. The CDR3 bases are TGTGCCAGCAGCTCGAGGACGCCCGTCCGGGGAGCTTTCTTT. The genes are TRBV7-8 and TRBJ1-1, with D hard to call. V lost 4 bases and J 10 bases, leaving 19 bases between the germline ends. Looked up from germline, CDR1 is SGHVS and CDR2 is FQNEAQ. The CDR3 contains 14 residues. The full variable domain, rest sourced from reference TRBV7-8 and TRBJ1-1, is GAGVSQSPRYKVAKRGQDVALRCDPISGHVSLFWYQQALGQGPEFLTYFQNEAQLDKSGLPSDRFFAERPEGSVSTLKIQRTQQEDSAVYLCASSSRTPVRGAFFGQGTRLTVV.

The chain links TRBV11-1 to TRBJ1-4; maybe TRBD1 (6 bases). The germline V and J ends were trimmed by 5 bases and 8 bases, with 12 bases remaining between them. Germline V CDR1 and CDR2: SGHAT, FQDESV (reference sequence). CDR3 length: 13 amino acids. The CDR3 sequence: CASSPQGREKLFF. CDR3 nucleotides: TGTGCCAGCAGCCCACAGGGACGCGAAAAACTGTTTTTT. Full variable domain (rest looked up from reference TRBV11-1 and TRBJ1-4): EAEVAQSPRYKITEKSQAVAFWCDPISGHATLYWYRQILGQGPELLVQFQDESVVDDSQLPKDRFSAERLKGVDSTLKIQPAELGDSAMYLCASSPQGREKLFFGSGTQLSVL.

V gene TRBV29-1 combines with J gene TRBJ2-1, with TRBD2 identical over 8 bases. The germline V gene has CDR1 SQVTM and CDR2 ANQGSEA. Trimming at V came to 3 bases and at J to 9 bases, leaving 16 bases not matched to a gene. CDR3 length: 16 residues. DNA for the CDR3: TGCAGCGTTGATCTTACGCTAAGGGGACGGGAGGGTGAGCAGTTCTTC. This gives the protein CSVDLTLRGREGEQFF.

V is TRBV30 and J is TRBJ2-7; D might be TRBD1 (6 bases). Trimming pared 2 bases from V and 0 bases from J, leaving 11 bases between. There are 14 residues in the CDR3. Looked up from germline, CDR1 is GTSNPN and CDR2 is SVGIG (reference sequence). The CDR3 loop reads CAWSTGFFSYEQYF. Here the CDR3 DNA reads TGTGCCTGGAGTACAGGGTTTTTCTCCTACGAGCAGTACTTC.

This chain links TRBV6-5 with TRBJ2-5; 9 nucleotides align to TRBD2. The V gene end was trimmed by 7 bases and the J gene end by 5 bases; junction bases not matched to a gene: 11. CDR1 MNHEY and CDR2 SVGAGI come from the germline V gene. The CDR3 contains 15 residues. The CDR3 protein is CASIPSGGPSETQYF. In nucleotides, the CDR3 is TGTGCCAGCATTCCCAGCGGGGGGCCCTCCGAGACCCAGTACTTC.

This clone ranks as medium-sized (0.01 to 0.1%). This chain connects TRBV2 to TRBJ2-3; no clear D. Trimming stripped 2 bases from V and 2 bases from J, with 14 bases between. Germline V gene lookup returns CDR1 SNHLY and CDR2 FYNNEI. The CDR3 is 16 amino acids. DNA of the CDR3: TGTGCCAGCAGTGAAAACCCCTACTCGTCCACAGATACGCAGTATTTT. It is translated as CASSENPYSSTDTQYF.

The V gene is TRBV13, the J gene TRBJ2-1, with D possibly being TRBD2 (5 bases). Trimming took 4 bases from V and 13 from J, leaving 17 bases between them. CDR3 length equals 13 residues. The germline V gene encodes CDR1 PRHDT and CDR2 FYEKMQ (reference sequence). This CDR3 reads CASSSNPGIDQFF. In DNA form, the CDR3 reads TGTGCCAGCAGCTCAAATCCCGGGATTGACCAGTTCTTC.

This rearrangement joins TRBV4-1 to TRBJ2-5; 7 positions match TRBD2. Germline V gene lookup returns CDR1 MGHRA and CDR2 YSYEKL. This CDR3 contains 16 residues. V shed 1 base and J 3 bases; nucleotides not matched to a gene: 8. Written as DNA, the CDR3 is TGCGCCAGCAGCCAAGTATCCAGCGGGGTAGAAGAGACCCAGTACTTC. Its translation is CASSQVSSGVEETQYF.

The genes are TRBV6-5 and TRBJ2-5; weak D call: TRBD2 (5 bases). The germline V and J ends were trimmed by 4 bases and 2 bases, with 8 bases remaining between them. Germline assignment: CDR1 MNHEY and CDR2 SVGAGI. The CDR3 has 13 amino acids. CDR3 in DNA: TGTGCCAGCAGTTGGCGGACTCAAGAGACCCAGTACTTC. Protein sequence: CASSWRTQETQYF.

This chain links TRBV5-1 with TRBJ2-3, with 7 bases that match TRBD2. CDR1 is SGHRS, CDR2 YFSETQ, per germline. After removal of 1 base from V and 2 bases from J, the junction contained 1 base not matched to a gene. The CDR3 length is 14 residues. DNA for the CDR3: TGCGCCAGCAGCTTGCGGGGGGACACAGATACGCAGTATTTT. The encoded protein is CASSLRGDTDTQYF.

J is TRBJ2-5 and V is TRBV7-8; D remains ambiguous. CDR3 size: 15 residues. Germline V gene data show CDR1 as SGHVS and CDR2 as FQNEAQ. Trimming cost V 2 bases and J 2 bases, with 12 bases left between them. The CDR3 nucleotides read TGTGCCAGCAGCTTACGAGCGTACCCACAAGAGACCCAGTACTTC. Its protein product is CASSLRAYPQETQYF.

The chain joins TRBV4-3 to TRBJ2-1, with 7 bases lining up with TRBD2. Germline values: CDR1 LGHNA, CDR2 YSLEER. Germline trimming cut 1 base from V and 2 bases from J; bases unmatched to any gene: 8. There are 17 residues in the CDR3. The CDR3 sequence: CASSQGRPAGAYNEQFF. Here the CDR3 DNA reads TGCGCCAGCAGCCAAGGAAGACCGGCGGGGGCCTACAATGAGCAGTTCTTC.

The count of this clone is one. The chain carries TRBV5-5 and TRBJ2-7, with D maybe TRBD1 (6 bases). Per the germline V gene, CDR1 is SGHKS and CDR2 is YYEKEE (reference sequence). This CDR3 contains 12 residues. The ends were cut back, 7 bases at V and 5 bases at J, with 13 bases in the middle. CDR3 DNA sequence: TGTGCCAGCCTATCGAGGGGGAACGAGCAGTACTTC. It specifies CASLSRGNEQYF.

This chain uses TRBV2 with TRBJ2-1; D is perhaps TRBD2 (5 bases). V gave up 11 bases and J gave up 9 bases, with 17 bases separating them. This CDR3 has 12 residues. CDR1 and CDR2 from the germline V gene are SNHLY and FYNNEI. The CDR3 DNA is TGTGCCTCCGCCTTATGGAGCGGTGAGCAGTTCTTC. It yields the protein CASALWSGEQFF.

The chain links TRBV7-2 to TRBJ2-3, with D perhaps matching TRBD2 (6 bases). The germline gives CDR1 SGHTA, CDR2 FQGNSA. This CDR3 is 17 amino acids long. V lost 5 bases, J lost 0 bases, and 18 bases lay in between. CDR3 coding DNA: TGTGCCAGCAGCCCCCAAGGGGCGGGGTTTAGCACAGATACGCAGTATTTT. Translating gives CASSPQGAGFSTDTQYF.

The rearrangement uses TRBV29-1 and TRBJ2-3; the D gene is possibly TRBD2 (6 bases). With 6 bases removed from V and 5 bases from J, the gap between germline ends came to 9 bases. The CDR3 extends over 11 amino acids. Germline V gene lookup returns CDR1 SQVTM and CDR2 ANQGSEA. The CDR3 reads CSVPRGDTQYF. The CDR3 DNA reads as TGCAGCGTCCCGCGGGGAGATACGCAGTATTTT.

The rearrangement uses TRBV7-6 and TRBJ1-1, with a possible D match to TRBD1 (5 bases). Germline CDR1 is SGHVS and CDR2 is FNYEAQ. The CDR3 length is 18 residues. The germline V and J ends were trimmed by 5 bases and 2 bases, with 24 bases remaining between them. CDR3 loop: CASSPAPEDRPFNTEAFF. The DNA of the CDR3 is TGTGCCAGCAGCCCTGCTCCAGAAGACAGACCTTTTAACACTGAAGCTTTCTTT.

The chain links TRBV7-2 to TRBJ2-7; D may be TRBD2 (6 bases). Germline CDR1 reads SGHTA; CDR2 reads FQGNSA. The CDR3 consists of 16 residues. Trimming shortened V by 1 base and J by 4 bases, and 17 bases separated the two germline ends. The CDR3 DNA reads as TGTGCCAGCAGCTTAGTGCGCTCGGGTGCGGGGTACGAGCAGTACTTC. This encodes CASSLVRSGAGYEQYF.

The V gene is TRBV6-1, the J gene TRBJ2-7, with 9 bases aligning to TRBD1. This CDR3 region has 15 residues. V lost 7 bases, J lost 6 bases, and 13 bases stayed unmatched. CDR1 MNHNS and CDR2 SASEGT come from the germline V gene. The CDR3 sequence: CASNPSVTGQGEQYF. Written as DNA, the CDR3 is TGTGCCAGCAACCCTTCGGTGACGGGACAGGGCGAGCAGTACTTC.

The CDR3 DNA reads as TGTGCCTGGAGTCGATTAGGGACAGTCAGTCAGCCCCAGCATTTT. This encodes CAWSRLGTVSQPQHF. The chain carries TRBV30 and TRBJ1-5; 7 bases are a match to TRBD1. Germline V CDR1 and CDR2: GTSNPN, SVGIG (reference sequence). The CDR3 length is 15 residues. The trim removed 2 bases at V and 6 bases at J, leaving 10 bases unmatched.

In DNA, the CDR3 is TGTGCCAGCAGTTCTCGGACTAGCGGGGGGTACGAGCAGTACTTC. Protein product: CASSSRTSGGYEQYF. The chain carries TRBV7-9 and TRBJ2-7; 14 bases match TRBD2. The CDR3 loop spans 15 amino acids. V lost 6 bases to trimming and J lost 4 bases; unmatched junction nucleotides: 5. CDR1 is SEHNR and CDR2 is FQNEAQ in the germline V gene (reference sequence). The full variable domain, completed using reference TRBV7-9 and TRBJ2-7, is DTGVSQNPRHKITKRGQNVTFRCDPISEHNRLYWYRQTLGQGPEFLTYFQNEAQLEKSRLLSDRFSAERPKGSFSTLEIQRTEQGDSAMYLCASSSRTSGGYEQYFGPGTRLTVT.

The chain has TRBV7-8 and TRBJ1-1, with 10 nucleotides matching TRBD1. V was clipped by 5 bases and J by 7 bases; unmatched bases: 10. Germline CDR1 and CDR2: SGHVS and FQNEAQ. This CDR3 has 15 residues. CDR3 residues: CASSDRGRAIDEAFF. The CDR3, as DNA: TGTGCCAGCAGCGACAGGGGGCGAGCCATAGATGAAGCTTTCTTT.